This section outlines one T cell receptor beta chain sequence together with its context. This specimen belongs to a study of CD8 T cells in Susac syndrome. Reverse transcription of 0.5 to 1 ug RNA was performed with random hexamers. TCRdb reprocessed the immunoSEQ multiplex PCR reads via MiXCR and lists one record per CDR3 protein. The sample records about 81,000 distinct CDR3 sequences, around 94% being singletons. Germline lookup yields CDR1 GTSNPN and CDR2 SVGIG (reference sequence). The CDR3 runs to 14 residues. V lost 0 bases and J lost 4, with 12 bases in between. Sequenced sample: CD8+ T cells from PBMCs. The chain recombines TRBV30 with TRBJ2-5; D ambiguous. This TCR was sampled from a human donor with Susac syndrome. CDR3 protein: CAWSVYSPSETQYF. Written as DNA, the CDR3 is TGTGCCTGGAGTGTATATTCTCCCTCAGAGACCCAGTACTTC.